This T cell receptor (beta chain) appears in the sequencing data of a study of blood T cell repertoires in COVID-19. About the study: COVID-19 samples, acute and convalescent, were from the United States, Italy and Spain.

In the study's own analysis: Researchers report that nucleated cell counts were estimated from reference gene primer amplification. Sequencing was performed with immunoSEQ multiplex PCR; in TCRdb, only in-frame clones are kept and a portion is missing. The V and J calls and clone size were taken over from that table, and D and trimming were inferred from the DNA. The sample carries 340,000 or so clones, about 83% recorded once. Germline V gene sequence: CDR1 SGHRS, CDR2 YFSETQ. V was shortened by 0 bases and J by 2 bases, with 13 bases between the two germline ends. The CDR3 totals 16 residues. The gene calls are TRBV5-1 and TRBJ2-3, with a possible D match to TRBD1 (5 bases). Specimen: peripheral blood. The clonotype comes from a young man with active or convalescent COVID-19. CDR3 in amino acids: CASSLGAQAHTDTQYF. CDR3 DNA sequence: TGCGCCAGCAGCTTGGGGGCACAGGCCCACACAGATACGCAGTATTTT.